The 30 T cell receptor beta chains below all came from one sample that was sequenced in a study of post-analysis software for immune sequencing data. Whole-study findings and limits: Patients used about five TRBV segments, including TRBV5-6, TRBV5-1 and TRBV20-1, more often than controls.

No antigen has been assigned to these receptors. Carried by the TCR beta cDNA libraries were unique molecular identifiers. TCRdb re-called the PCR reads with MiXCR, one entry per CDR3 protein. The sample includes under 650,000 distinct CDR3 sequences, around 47% seen only once; the top ten take 1.5% to 2%. Sequencing used blood. The receptors stem from a girl between 10 and 17 years old with multiple sclerosis.

V and J are TRBV12-3 or TRBV12-4 and TRBJ2-5; 13 bases are a match to TRBD2. The CDR3 spans 16 residues. Unmatched junction bases numbered 3, after V lost 3 bases and J lost 2 bases. CDR3 DNA: TGTGCCAGCAGTTTTGGACTAGCGGGGGATCAAGAGACCCAGTACTTC. Translating gives CASSFGLAGDQETQYF.

The chain couples TRBV19 to TRBJ1-2, with D possibly TRBD1 on 5 matching bases. V was pared by 11 bases and J by 7 bases, with 17 bases between. The V gene's germline CDR1 is LNHDA and CDR2 SQIVND (reference sequence). The CDR3 runs to 12 residues. This CDR3 is CASRAGRLGYTF. The CDR3 nucleotides are TGTGCCTCCCGAGCGGGGCGGCTTGGCTACACCTTC.

The chain couples TRBV4-1 to TRBJ2-3; D remains ambiguous. V gave up 5 bases and J gave up 0 bases, with 12 bases separating them. The CDR3 covers 15 residues. Germline assignment: CDR1 MGHRA and CDR2 YSYEKL. CDR3 sequence reads: CASSLDDLSTDTQYF. As DNA, the CDR3 is TGCGCCAGCAGCTTAGACGACCTTAGCACAGATACGCAGTATTTT.

The chain carries TRBV20-1 and TRBJ2-3; 10 bases line up with TRBD2. Germline trimming cut 3 bases from V and 2 bases from J; bases unmatched to any gene: 5. Germline CDR1 reads DFQATT; CDR2 reads SNEGSKA (reference sequence). The CDR3 spans 15 residues. The CDR3 here is CSARRTSGDTDTQYF. The CDR3 DNA is TGCAGTGCTAGGAGGACTAGCGGTGACACAGATACGCAGTATTTT.

Here the CDR3 DNA reads TGCGCCAGCAGCCAAGAGTACAGTAAAAACATTCAGTACTTC. It translates to CASSQEYSKNIQYF. The chain has TRBV4-1 and TRBJ2-4; D call uncertain. Trimming took off 0 bases at V and 4 bases at J, with 7 bases between the two ends. In germline, CDR1 is MGHRA, CDR2 YSYEKL. CDR3 length equals 14 residues.

V is TRBV5-1 and J is TRBJ2-1; D is possibly TRBD2 (6 bases). TRBJ2-7 explains the end of the DNA better; the J call may be wrong. Germline V gene sequence: CDR1 SGHRS, CDR2 YFSETQ. The CDR3 is 16 residues long. CDR3 nucleotides: TGCGCCAGCAGCTTGGACCTCGGGCAGGGAGGCTATGAGCAGTACTTC. Amino acids: CASSLDLGQGGYEQYF.

The CDR3 reads CASRSDGKANYGYTF. Here the CDR3 DNA reads TGTGCCAGCAGATCGGACGGGAAGGCTAACTATGGCTACACCTTC. The chain employs TRBV6-1 and TRBJ1-2; D not resolved. V dropped 6 bases and J dropped 0 bases, with 14 bases sitting between them. The CDR3 extends over 15 amino acids. Germline V gives CDR1 MNHNS, CDR2 SASEGT.

The CDR3: CASTTQKTNTEAFF. CDR3 in DNA: TGTGCCAGCACCACTCAGAAAACGAACACTGAAGCTTTCTTT. V gene TRBV11-2 combines with J gene TRBJ1-1, with no clear D. The germline V and J ends were trimmed by 7 bases and 1 base, with 13 bases remaining between them. Germline V gene sequence: CDR1 SGHAT, CDR2 FQNNGV. CDR3 length equals 14 residues.

This chain connects TRBV6-5 to TRBJ2-5; TRBD1 might be the D (5 bases). Germline CDR1 reads MNHEY; CDR2 reads SVGAGI. Trimming cost V 0 bases and J 5 bases, with 10 bases left between them. This CDR3 is built from 14 residues. The CDR3 protein is CASSYSQGEETQYF. The CDR3 DNA follows: TGTGCCAGCAGTTACTCGCAGGGTGAGGAGACCCAGTACTTC.

The V and J genes are TRBV5-6 and TRBJ2-7; the match to TRBD2 covers 7 bases. Germline CDR1 reads SGHDT; CDR2 reads YYEEEE. Losses at the gene ends were 4 bases for V and 3 bases for J; bases not matched to a gene: 10. This CDR3 spans 15 amino acids. The CDR3 spells CASSASGGRNYEQYF. CDR3 DNA: TGTGCCAGCAGCGCCAGTGGCGGGAGAAACTACGAGCAGTACTTC.

This clonotype has just a few counts. The chain recombines TRBV9 with TRBJ2-1; D ambiguous. Germline loops: CDR1 SGDLS, CDR2 YYNGEE. V was shortened by 0 bases and J by 3 bases, with 13 bases between the two germline ends. The CDR3 runs to 16 residues. The CDR3 region has the DNA TGTGCCAGCAGCGTAGGTGGAAGCCCGCGCTACAATGAGCAGTTCTTC. Its protein is CASSVGGSPRYNEQFF.

The J gene is TRBJ1-1, the V gene TRBV5-1, with D unresolved. CDR1 and CDR2 (germline): SGHRS, YFSETQ. The CDR3 is made up of 15 amino acids. The V gene lost 0 bases and the J gene lost 1 base, with 10 bases spanning the gap. The CDR3 DNA follows: TGCGCCAGCAGCTTGGTCCCGGAAAAGAACACTGAAGCTTTCTTT. Its protein product is CASSLVPEKNTEAFF.

V usage is TRBV5-1 and J usage is TRBJ2-3; TRBD2 agrees at 7 bases. J was trimmed by 2 bases and V by 4 bases; bases with no gene match: 16. Germline CDR1 and CDR2: SGHRS and YFSETQ. CDR3 length: 18 amino acids. The CDR3 region has the DNA TGCGCCAGCAGCCCACATATATCAAGCGGGGAACTCACAGATACGCAGTATTTT. It codes for CASSPHISSGELTDTQYF.

V gene TRBV10-3 combines with J gene TRBJ2-3, with a possible D match to TRBD1 (6 bases). The CDR3 has 15 residues. V dropped 6 bases and J dropped 0 bases, with 13 bases sitting between them. Germline loops: CDR1 ENHRY, CDR2 SYGVKD. CDR3 in DNA: TGTGCCATCAGAAACCGGACAGCTAGCACAGATACGCAGTATTTT. Protein product: CAIRNRTASTDTQYF.

This clonotype was seen only once. V is TRBV19 and J is TRBJ2-1; 8 bases are shared with TRBD1. The germline V gene encodes CDR1 LNHDA and CDR2 SQIVND (reference sequence). With V trimmed by 9 bases and J by 8 bases, 9 bases remained unmatched. This CDR3 contains 13 residues. The CDR3 nucleotides are TGTGCCAGGAGTCCCGACAGGGGCGATGAGCAGTTCTTC. Translated: CARSPDRGDEQFF.

The gene calls are TRBV6-5 and TRBJ2-7; TRBD2 is a possible D gene (6 bases). With 2 bases removed from V and 2 bases from J, the gap between germline ends came to 16 bases. This CDR3 comprises 16 residues. Germline CDR1 and CDR2: MNHEY and SVGAGI. The DNA of the CDR3 is TGTGCCAGCAGTTACCTGGGGGGAGGACGGGCCTACGAGCAGTACTTC. Residues: CASSYLGGGRAYEQYF.

This clonotype was counted only a few times. The chain recombines TRBV7-2 with TRBJ2-7, with D uncertain. CDR1 and CDR2 from the germline V gene are SGHTA and FQGNSA. V lost 1 base and J lost 5, with 6 bases in between. This CDR3 has 12 amino acids. CDR3 bases: TGTGCCAGCAGCTTAGGTATTGACGAGCAGTACTTC. The encoded protein is CASSLGIDEQYF. The variable domain in full, completed from reference TRBV7-2 and TRBJ2-7, reads GAGVSQSPSNKVTEKGKDVELRCDPISGHTALYWYRQSLGQGLEFLIYFQGNSAPDKSGLPSDRFSAERTGGSVSTLTIQRTQQEDSAVYLCASSLGIDEQYFGPGTRLTVT.

In this sample, this clonotype turned up once. The rearrangement joins TRBV7-9 to TRBJ1-2, with D maybe TRBD1 (6 bases). V was pared by 3 bases and J by 0 bases, with 11 bases between. This CDR3 comprises 15 residues. Germline CDR1 is SEHNR and CDR2 is FQNEAQ (reference sequence). The CDR3 region has the DNA TGTGCCAGCAGCTTTGGGACAACAGCTAACTATGGCTACACCTTC. Residues: CASSFGTTANYGYTF.

This clonotype appeared many times. The V call is TRBV13, the J call TRBJ2-1; D uncertain. The CDR3 spans 13 residues. From germline, CDR1 is PRHDT and CDR2 FYEKMQ (reference sequence). The V end lost 6 bases, the J end lost 6 bases, and 12 bases lay between the germline ends. Here the CDR3 reads CASSLGIRNEQFF. The CDR3 nucleotides read TGTGCCAGCAGTTTGGGAATCCGCAATGAGCAGTTCTTC.

The chain joins TRBV14 to TRBJ1-2; D unresolved. Trimming removed 6 bases from V and 4 bases from J, with 18 bases in between. The CDR3 length is 15 residues. From germline, CDR1 is SGHDN and CDR2 FVKESK. The CDR3 nucleotides are TGTGCCAGCAGTCAAAGAGGGCGGGGATCCTATGGCTACACCTTC. This codes for CASSQRGRGSYGYTF.

The CDR3 reads CASSLTSVSTYEQYF. DNA of the CDR3: TGTGCCAGCAGTTTAACCTCAGTCAGCACCTACGAGCAGTACTTC. V and J are TRBV12-3 or TRBV12-4 and TRBJ2-7, with D hard to call. This CDR3 has 15 residues. V shed 2 bases and J shed 2 bases, with 13 bases lying between them.

The V call is TRBV5-1, the J call TRBJ1-2; TRBD1 might be the D (6 bases). The CDR3 covers 16 residues. The germline CDR1 and CDR2 sequences are SGHRS and YFSETQ. Trimming pared 4 bases from V and 2 bases from J, leaving 18 bases between. Here the CDR3 DNA reads TGCGCCAGCAGCGGGGCCGAGACAGGAGGCAACTATGGCTACACCTTC. Amino acid sequence: CASSGAETGGNYGYTF.

This rearrangement joins TRBV6-2 or TRBV6-3 to TRBJ2-7; no clear D. From germline, CDR1 is MNHEY and CDR2 SVGEGT. The CDR3 length is 13 residues. The V and J ends lost 7 bases and 2 bases respectively, with 12 bases between them. CDR3 region: CASTDPTTYEQYF. The DNA of the CDR3 is TGTGCCAGCACGGACCCGACAACCTACGAGCAGTACTTC.

This clonotype was observed a handful of times. The V gene is TRBV6-6, the J gene TRBJ1-1; D is undetermined. Germline V gene lookup returns CDR1 MNHNY and CDR2 SVGAGI (reference sequence). Trimming removed 8 bases at V and 3 bases at J, with 4 bases between. The CDR3 runs to 10 residues. The CDR3 reads CASAYTEAFF. The CDR3 nucleotides read TGTGCCAGCGCATACACTGAAGCTTTCTTT.

The chain uses TRBV5-1 and TRBJ1-1; D is perhaps TRBD1 (6 bases). The CDR3 runs to 15 residues. Trimming stripped 0 bases from V and 4 bases from J, with 13 bases between. Germline values: CDR1 SGHRS, CDR2 YFSETQ. The DNA for the CDR3 is TGCGCCAGCAGCTTGGGAGGGCAGGGGAGCACTGAAGCTTTCTTT. Translation: CASSLGGQGSTEAFF.

The chain links TRBV7-9 to TRBJ2-1, with TRBD2 as a possible D gene (5 bases). Trimming removed 7 bases at V and 4 bases at J, with 11 bases between. CDR1 SEHNR and CDR2 FQNEAQ come from the germline V gene (reference sequence). There are 13 residues in the CDR3. The CDR3 is CASNPRGYNEQFF. The CDR3, as DNA: TGTGCCAGCAACCCTCGGGGATACAATGAGCAGTTCTTC.

The V call is TRBV20-1, the J call TRBJ2-4; D tentatively fits TRBD1 or TRBD2 (5 bases each). The last part of the DNA fits TRBJ2-7 better; the J call may be wrong. The CDR3 has 12 amino acids. Germline lookup yields CDR1 DFQATT and CDR2 SNEGSKA (reference sequence). The CDR3 region has the DNA TGCAGTGCCACCGGGACCGTTTACGAGCAGTACTTC. It yields the protein CSATGTVYEQYF.

This clonotype was detected only a few times. The chain recombines TRBV4-1 with TRBJ2-1; D ambiguous. Germline-derived CDR1 and CDR2 are MGHRA and YSYEKL. The CDR3 consists of 18 residues. Trimming took off 4 bases at V and 4 bases at J, with 23 bases between the two ends. The CDR3 DNA reads TGCGCCAGCAGCCTTGGGTATTTGGCGAGTCTCAATTACAATGAGCAGTTCTTC. Translating gives CASSLGYLASLNYNEQFF.

The chain is built from TRBV4-1 and TRBJ1-2; TRBD1 matches at 7 bases. The CDR3 loop spans 16 amino acids. Unmatched junction bases numbered 10, after V lost 0 bases and J lost 6 bases. Germline CDR1 is MGHRA and CDR2 is YSYEKL. The CDR3 nucleotides read TGCGCCAGCAGCCAAGATCAGGGGGATTTCAAGCATGGCTACACCTTC. This sequence encodes CASSQDQGDFKHGYTF.

This clonotype was picked up a small number of times. The V call is TRBV6-6, the J call TRBJ2-5; perhaps TRBD2 as D (6 bases). This CDR3 has 14 residues. CDR1 is MNHNY, CDR2 SVGAGI, per germline (reference sequence). Trimming stripped 2 bases from V and 3 bases from J, with 10 bases between. The CDR3, as DNA: TGTGCCAGCAGTTACGCTAGCGAGAAAGAGACCCAGTACTTC. Translated, it gives CASSYASEKETQYF.